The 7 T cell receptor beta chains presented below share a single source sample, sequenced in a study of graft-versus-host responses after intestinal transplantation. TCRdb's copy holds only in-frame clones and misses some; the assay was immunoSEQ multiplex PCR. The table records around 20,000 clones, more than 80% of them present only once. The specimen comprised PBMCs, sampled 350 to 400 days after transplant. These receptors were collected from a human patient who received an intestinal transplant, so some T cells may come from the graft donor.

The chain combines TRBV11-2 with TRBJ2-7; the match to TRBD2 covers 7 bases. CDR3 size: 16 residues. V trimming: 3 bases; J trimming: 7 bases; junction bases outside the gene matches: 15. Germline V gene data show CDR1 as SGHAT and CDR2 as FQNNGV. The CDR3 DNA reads TGTGCCAGCAGCTTGCTTACCGGGACTATTTCAAGTGAGCAGTACTTC. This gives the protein CASSLLTGTISSEQYF.

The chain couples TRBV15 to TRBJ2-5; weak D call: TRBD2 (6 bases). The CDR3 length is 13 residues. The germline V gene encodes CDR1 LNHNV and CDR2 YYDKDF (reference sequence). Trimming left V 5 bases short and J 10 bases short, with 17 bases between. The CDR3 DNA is TGTGCCACCAGCCACCGGGACTTCAGCGGCCAGTACTTC. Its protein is CATSHRDFSGQYF.

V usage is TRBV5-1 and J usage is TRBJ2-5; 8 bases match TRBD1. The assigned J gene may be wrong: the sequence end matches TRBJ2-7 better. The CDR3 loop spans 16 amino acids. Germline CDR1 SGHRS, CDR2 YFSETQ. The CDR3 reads CASRASTGDIYYEQYF. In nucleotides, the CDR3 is TGCGCCAGTCGAGCCTCGACAGGGGACATTTACTACGAGCAGTACTTC.

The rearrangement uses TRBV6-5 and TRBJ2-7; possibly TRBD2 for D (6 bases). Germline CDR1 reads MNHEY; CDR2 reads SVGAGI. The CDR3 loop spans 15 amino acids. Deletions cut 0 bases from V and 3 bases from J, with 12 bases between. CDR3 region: CASSYSQGLNYEQYF. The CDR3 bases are TGTGCCAGCAGTTACTCGCAGGGACTTAACTACGAGCAGTACTTC.

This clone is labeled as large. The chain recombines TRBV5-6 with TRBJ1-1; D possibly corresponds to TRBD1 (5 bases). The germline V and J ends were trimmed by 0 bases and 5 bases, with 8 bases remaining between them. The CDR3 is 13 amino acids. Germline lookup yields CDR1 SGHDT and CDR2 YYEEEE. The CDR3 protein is CASSLASGTEAFF. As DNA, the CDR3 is TGTGCCAGCAGCTTGGCCTCAGGGACTGAAGCTTTCTTT.

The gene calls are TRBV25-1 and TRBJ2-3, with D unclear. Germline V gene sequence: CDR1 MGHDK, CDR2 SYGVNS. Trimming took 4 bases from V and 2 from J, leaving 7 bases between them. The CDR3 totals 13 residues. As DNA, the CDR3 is TGTGCCAGCAGTGGACCTAACACAGATACGCAGTATTTT. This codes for CASSGPNTDTQYF.

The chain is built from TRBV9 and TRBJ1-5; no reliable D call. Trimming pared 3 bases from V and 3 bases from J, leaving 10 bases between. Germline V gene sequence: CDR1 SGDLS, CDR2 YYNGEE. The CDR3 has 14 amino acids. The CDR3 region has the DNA TGTGCCAGCAGCGGCCCAGGCCTCAATCAGCCCCAGCATTTT. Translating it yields CASSGPGLNQPQHF.